Below, 18 T cell receptor beta chains from the same sample are listed, as sequenced in a study of T cell clonality in common variable immunodeficiency. This table comes from immunoSEQ multiplex PCR, and its TCRdb copy is limited to in-frame clones, with some not included. The data show some 45,000 clones, with none appearing a single time. Sequencing used peripheral blood mononuclear cells. These receptors were obtained from a person between 18 and 69 years old in good health.

This clone was detected many times. The read comes to an end 3 residues before the CDR3 does, leaving the germline J gene to fill in the end. This rearrangement joins TRBV6-2 or TRBV6-3 to TRBJ2-3; 8 bases agree with TRBD2. The ends lost 2 bases at V and 2 bases at J; junction bases unmatched: 6. The CDR3 has 16 residues. Germline lookup yields CDR1 MNHEY and CDR2 SVGEGT. This CDR3 is CASSYVAGGLTDTQYF. The covered CDR3 bases are TGTGCCAGCAGTTACGTTGCGGGGGGCCTCACAGATACG.

There are many counts of this clone. The sequenced fragment ends 3 residues before the CDR3 boundary, so the rest is inferred from the germline J gene. The rearrangement uses TRBV20-1 and TRBJ2-5, with a weak D call TRBD2 (7 bases). V shed 0 bases and J shed 2 bases, with 16 bases lying between them. CDR3 size: 16 residues. CDR1 and CDR2 (germline): DFQATT, SNEGSKA (reference sequence). The CDR3 DNA, read in part, is TGCAGTGCTAGAGATCTGGGGGGGCTCTTACAAGAGACC. It specifies CSARDLGGLLQET. In full, the CDR3 reads CSARDLGGLLQETQYF.

This clone has a count of ten or more. At one of its ends the junction is not consistent with the germline gene, which may arise from a read error. The observed sequence ends 3 residues before the CDR3 terminus, with the missing tail filled in from the germline J gene. The V call is TRBV20-1, the J call TRBJ1-2; 7 bases line up with TRBD1. The CDR3 has 14 amino acids. Germline lookup yields CDR1 DFQATT and CDR2 SNEGSKA (reference sequence). CDR3 DNA, as far as it was read: TGCAGTGCTGGAGACAGGGCGGGGTGGTTTGGC. This sequence encodes CSAGDRAGWFG. The CDR3 in full is CSAGDRAGWFGYTF.

This clone showed up many times. The sequenced part of the CDR3 DNA is TGTGCCAGCAGCTGGGGACAGTCCTTACTTAATGAG. This sequence encodes CASSWGQSLLNE. The complete CDR3 reads CASSWGQSLLNEQFF. The rearrangement uses TRBV7-8 and TRBJ2-1; 7 bases are a match to TRBD1. The CDR3 extends 3 residues past the end of the read, so its final part is completed from the germline J gene. The germline CDR1 and CDR2 sequences are SGHVS and FQNEAQ. The V gene end was trimmed by 4 bases and the J gene end by 7 bases; junction bases not matched to a gene: 10. The CDR3 totals 15 residues.

This clone came up many times. The read falls 3 residues short of the CDR3 end, and the missing part is taken from the germline J gene. The chain is built from TRBV20-1 and TRBJ2-5; a possible D gene is TRBD1 (6 bases). The ends were cut back, 4 bases at V and 1 base at J, with 10 bases in the middle. Germline-derived CDR1 and CDR2 are DFQATT and SNEGSKA (reference sequence). This CDR3 comprises 13 residues. The sequenced part of the CDR3 DNA is TGCAGTGCTACAAAGGGGGTCCAAGAGACC. This gives the protein CSATKGVQET. The full CDR3 reads CSATKGVQETQYF.

This clone was counted many times. Sequencing ends 3 residues short of the CDR3 end; the germline J gene provides the rest. V and J are TRBV30 and TRBJ1-4; 7 bases fit TRBD1. The CDR3 contains 12 residues. Germline V CDR1 and CDR2: GTSNPN, SVGIG (reference sequence). The V segment lost 3 bases and the J segment 5 bases; nucleotides outside the gene matches: 0. CDR3 amino acids: CAWRTGNEKLFF. The DNA read from the CDR3 is TGTGCCTGGAGGACAGGGAATGAAAAA.

This clone was recorded many times. The read terminates 3 residues before the CDR3 end, so the remaining end is supplied by the germline J gene. The chain employs TRBV10-3 and TRBJ2-2; the match to TRBD1 covers 10 bases. This CDR3 is 14 amino acids long. Germline-derived CDR1 and CDR2 are ENHRY and SYGVKD. CDR3 loop: CAHGDRGNTGELFF. CDR3 DNA, as far as it was read: TGTGCTCACGGGGACAGGGGGAACACCGGGGAG.

This clone appeared a few times. The read ends 3 residues early relative to the CDR3; the germline J gene fills the gap. V is TRBV18 and J is TRBJ2-7, with 8 positions matching TRBD1. This CDR3 has 13 residues. V was clipped by 3 bases and J by 3 bases; unmatched bases: 1. The germline V gene encodes CDR1 KGHSH and CDR2 LQKENI. Partial CDR3 DNA: TGTGCCAGCTCACCCGGGACAGGCTACGAG. This translates into CASSPGTGYE. The whole CDR3 protein is CASSPGTGYEQYF.

There are many counts of this clone. The sequence runs out 3 residues before the end of the CDR3; the remainder is reconstructed from the germline J gene. The chain uses TRBV30 and TRBJ1-1; 9 bases align to TRBD1. Germline V gives CDR1 GTSNPN, CDR2 SVGIG (reference sequence). The V gene end was trimmed by 1 base and the J gene end by 4 bases; junction bases not matched to a gene: 4. The CDR3 extends over 14 amino acids. The sequenced part of the CDR3 DNA is TGTGCCTGGAGTGCAGGACAGGGGAGCACTGAA. This codes for CAWSAGQGSTE. The full CDR3 sequence reads CAWSAGQGSTEAFF.

This clone was recorded many times. Coverage ceases 3 residues before the CDR3 finishes, and the germline J gene fills in the end. The chain combines TRBV7-9 with TRBJ2-7; 9 nucleotides agree with TRBD1. The CDR3 contains 15 residues. Trimming at V came to 7 bases and at J to 1 base, leaving 8 bases not matched to a gene. Looked up from germline, CDR1 is SEHNR and CDR2 is FQNEAQ (reference sequence). Incomplete CDR3 DNA: TGTGCCAGCACCCCCGACAGGGGGATTTCCTACGAG. This encodes CASTPDRGISYE. In full, the CDR3 reads CASTPDRGISYEQYF.

This clone occurred many times. The read ends 3 residues shy of where the CDR3 ends; the end is completed using the germline J gene. The V and J genes are TRBV10-3 and TRBJ1-2, with D maybe TRBD1 (5 bases). In germline, CDR1 is ENHRY, CDR2 SYGVKD. This CDR3 contains 14 residues. The chain's CDR3 is CAISEGAVDPGYTF. CDR3 DNA (partial): TGTGCCATCAGTGAGGGGGCAGTCGACCCAGGC.

This clone was picked up many times. The sequenced CDR3 bases are TGCGCCGCACAGGGCTCCTACAATGAG. Its protein product is CAAQGSYNE. The entire CDR3 reads CAAQGSYNEQFF. The V call is TRBV10-2, the J call TRBJ2-1, with D possibly being TRBD1 (6 bases). With the read ending 3 residues before the CDR3 end, the germline J gene is used to fill in that end. The CDR3 contains 12 residues. CDR1 and CDR2 from the germline V gene are WSHSY and SAAADI. Trimming removed 11 bases at V and 0 bases at J, with 8 bases between.

This clone was seen many times. At one end, the junction sequence differs from germline, possibly due to a read error. The DNA read from the CDR3 is TGCGCCAGCAGCCATACGGGACTAGCGACGAACACCGGGGAG. It encodes CASSHTGLATNTGE. The CDR3, in full, reads CASSHTGLATNTGELFF. This rearrangement joins TRBV4-2 to TRBJ2-2; 10 positions agree with TRBD2. The read gets to within 3 residues of the CDR3 end, and the germline J gene fills in the rest. The CDR3 runs to 17 residues. Germline V gives CDR1 LGHNA, CDR2 YNFKEQ.

This clone was seen ten or more times. The CDR3 end falls 3 residues outside the read, so it is completed with the germline J gene. This chain connects TRBV30 to TRBJ2-3, with 9 bases fitting TRBD1. The CDR3 extends over 15 amino acids. Germline V gives CDR1 GTSNPN, CDR2 SVGIG (reference sequence). The trim removed 0 bases at V and 2 bases at J, leaving 3 bases unmatched. The CDR3 here is CAWSVTGGFTDTQYF. Incomplete CDR3 DNA: TGTGCCTGGAGTGTGACAGGGGGTTTCACAGATACG. The variable domain in full, with the rest retrieved from reference TRBV30 and TRBJ2-3, is SQTIHQWPATLVQPVGSPLSLECTVEGTSNPNLYWYRQAAGRGLQLLFYSVGIGQISSEVPQNLSASRPQDRQFILSSKKLLLSDSGFYLCAWSVTGGFTDTQYFGPGTRLTVL.

This clone was counted ten times or more. The read gets to within 3 residues of the CDR3 end, and the germline J gene fills in the rest. The rearrangement joins TRBV29-1 to TRBJ2-3, with a weak D call TRBD2 (5 bases). This CDR3 has 15 amino acids. Per germline, CDR1 SQVTM and CDR2 ANQGSEA. Trimming took 4 bases from V and 0 from J, leaving 14 bases between them. The sequenced CDR3 bases are TGCAGCGTTGTTTCGGAATGGACTAGCACAGATACG. As protein: CSVVSEWTSTDT. The CDR3 as a whole reads CSVVSEWTSTDTQYF.

This clone was detected many times. The missing CDR3 end, 3 residues past where the read stops, is filled in from the germline J gene. The chain couples TRBV9 to TRBJ2-7, with D tentatively TRBD1 (6 bases). Between the trimmed V and J ends, which lost 0 bases and 2 bases, there was a span of 6 bases. CDR3 length: 13 residues. CDR1 SGDLS and CDR2 YYNGEE come from the germline V gene. CDR3 bases read: TGTGCCAGCAGCGTAGGGACAGCCTACGAG. This encodes CASSVGTAYE. The complete CDR3 sequence is CASSVGTAYEQYF.

This clone was detected many times. Read sequence stops 3 residues before the CDR3 end, and the germline J gene provides the missing end. This chain connects TRBV4-1 to TRBJ2-1, with TRBD2 matching over 16 bases. V gave up 4 bases and J gave up 1 base; unmatched junction bases: 4. The CDR3 is 18 residues long. Per germline, CDR1 MGHRA and CDR2 YSYEKL. The CDR3 here is CASSPGLAGGRSYNEQFF. The sequenced part of the CDR3 DNA is TGCGCCAGCAGCCCGGGACTAGCGGGGGGGAGGTCCTACAATGAG.

This clone was seen repeatedly, ten times or more. With the read ending 3 residues before the CDR3 end, the germline J gene is used to fill in that end. This chain uses TRBV19 with TRBJ2-7, with D uncertain. Trimming took 1 base from V and 3 from J, leaving 10 bases between them. This CDR3 has 14 residues. Germline loops: CDR1 LNHDA, CDR2 SQIVND (reference sequence). The CDR3 sequence: CASSIGVSYYEQYF. Partial CDR3 DNA: TGTGCCAGTAGTATAGGTGTGTCCTACTACGAG.